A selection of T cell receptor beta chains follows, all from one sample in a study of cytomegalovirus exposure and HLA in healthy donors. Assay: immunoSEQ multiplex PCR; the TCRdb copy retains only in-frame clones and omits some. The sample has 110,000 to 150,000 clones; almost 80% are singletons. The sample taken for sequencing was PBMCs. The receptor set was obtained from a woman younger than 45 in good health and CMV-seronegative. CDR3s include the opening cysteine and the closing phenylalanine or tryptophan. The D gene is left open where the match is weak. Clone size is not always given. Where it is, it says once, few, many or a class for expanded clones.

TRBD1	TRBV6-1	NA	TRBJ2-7	CASRTGTGGHYEQYF	TGTGCCAGCAGAACCGGGACAGGGGGTCACTACGAGCAGTACTTC
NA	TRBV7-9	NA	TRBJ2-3	CASSFSTDTDTQYF	TGTGCCAGCAGCTTTTCTACAGACACAGATACGCAGTATTTT
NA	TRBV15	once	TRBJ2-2	CATSSGGTNTGELFF	TGTGCCACCAGCAGTGGAGGAACGAACACCGGGGAGCTGTTTTTT
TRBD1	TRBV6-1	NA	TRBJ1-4	CASSPDRVSGEKLFF	TGTGCCAGCAGTCCTGACAGGGTTTCAGGAGAAAAACTGTTTTTT
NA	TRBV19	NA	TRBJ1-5	CASSIVYSNQPQHF	TGTGCCAGTAGTATAGTATATAGCAATCAGCCCCAGCATTTT
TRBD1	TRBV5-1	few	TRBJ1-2	CASSFGTGGSRDYGYTF	TGCGCCAGCAGCTTTGGGACAGGGGGCTCTCGGGACTATGGCTACACCTTC
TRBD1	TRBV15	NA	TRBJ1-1	CATSSWRQGARDTEAFF	TGTGCCACCAGCAGTTGGAGACAGGGGGCGAGAGACACTGAAGCTTTCTTT
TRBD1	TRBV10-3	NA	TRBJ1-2	CAISEVTGGADGYTF	TGTGCCATCAGTGAGGTGACAGGGGGCGCGGATGGCTACACCTTC
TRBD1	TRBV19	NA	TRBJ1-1	CASKDYRGLLGTEAFF	TGTGCCAGTAAGGACTACAGGGGGCTCTTGGGCACTGAAGCTTTCTTT
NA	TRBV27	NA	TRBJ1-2	CASSLSQGHYGYTF	TGTGCCAGCAGTTTATCCCAGGGGCATTATGGCTACACCTTC
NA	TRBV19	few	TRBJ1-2	CASSITAGDYGYTF	TGTGCCAGTAGTATTACCGCAGGGGACTATGGCTACACCTTC
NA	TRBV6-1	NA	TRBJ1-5	CASSEWSGGNQPQHF	TGTGCCAGCAGTGAATGGTCGGGAGGCAATCAGCCCCAGCATTTT
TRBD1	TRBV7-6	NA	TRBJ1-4	CASSLEGDRGTGEKLFF	TGTGCCAGCAGCTTAGAAGGGGACAGGGGGACGGGGGAAAAACTGTTTTTT
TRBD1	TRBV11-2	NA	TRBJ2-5	CASSPNPGGSETQYF	TGTGCCAGCAGCCCCAATCCAGGGGGATCGGAGACCCAGTACTTC
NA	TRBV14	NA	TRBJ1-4	CASSQVRGVTEKLFF	TGTGCCAGCAGCCAAGTTAGGGGCGTCACGGAAAAACTGTTTTTT
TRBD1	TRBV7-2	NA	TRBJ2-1	CASSAQGPLVNEQFF	TGTGCCAGCAGCGCACAGGGGCCTTTGGTCAATGAGCAGTTCTTC
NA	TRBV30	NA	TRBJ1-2	CAWSFTGVYGYTF	TGTGCCTGGAGTTTCACGGGGGTCTATGGCTACACCTTC
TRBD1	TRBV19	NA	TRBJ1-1	CASSIGQDTEAFF	TGTGCCAGTAGTATTGGACAGGACACTGAAGCTTTCTTT
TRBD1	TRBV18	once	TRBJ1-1	CASSPGQVNTEAFF	TGTGCCAGCTCTCCTGGACAGGTGAACACTGAAGCTTTCTTT
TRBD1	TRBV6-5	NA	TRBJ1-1	CASRKQGAYTEAFF	TGTGCCAGCAGGAAACAGGGGGCTTACACTGAAGCTTTCTTT
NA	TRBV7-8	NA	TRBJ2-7	CASSLVALAYEQYF	TGTGCCAGCAGCTTAGTTGCGCTTGCCTACGAGCAGTACTTC
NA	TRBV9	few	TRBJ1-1	CASSEVGASMTEAFF	TGTGCCAGCAGCGAGGTGGGGGCGAGTATGACTGAAGCTTTCTTT
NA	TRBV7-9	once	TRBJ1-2	CASSLAVRGGYTF	TGTGCCAGCAGCTTAGCGGTGAGAGGTGGCTACACCTTC
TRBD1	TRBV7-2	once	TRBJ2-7	CASSQTGIPSYEQYF	TGTGCCAGCAGCCAGACAGGGATCCCCTCCTACGAGCAGTACTTC
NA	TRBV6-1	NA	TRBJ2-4	CASSPLNIQYF	TGTGCCAGCAGTCCACTAAACATTCAGTACTTC
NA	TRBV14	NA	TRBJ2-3	CASSQVKADPGWNTQYF	TGTGCCAGCAGCCAAGTAAAAGCGGACCCAGGCTGGAATACGCAGTATTTT